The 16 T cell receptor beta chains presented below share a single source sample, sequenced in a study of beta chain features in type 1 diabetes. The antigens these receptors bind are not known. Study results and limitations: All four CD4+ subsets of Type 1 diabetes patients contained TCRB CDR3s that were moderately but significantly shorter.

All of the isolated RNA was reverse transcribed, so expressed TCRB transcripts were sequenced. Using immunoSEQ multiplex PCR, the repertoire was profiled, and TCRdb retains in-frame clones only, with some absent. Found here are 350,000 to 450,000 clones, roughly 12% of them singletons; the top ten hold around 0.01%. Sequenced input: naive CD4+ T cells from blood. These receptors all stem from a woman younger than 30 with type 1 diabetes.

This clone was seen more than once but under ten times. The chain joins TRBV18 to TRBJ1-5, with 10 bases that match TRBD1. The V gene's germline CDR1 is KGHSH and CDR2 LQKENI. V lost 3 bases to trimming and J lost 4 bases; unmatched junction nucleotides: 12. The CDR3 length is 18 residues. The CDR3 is CASSPSTGGTFGNQPQHF. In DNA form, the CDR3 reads TGTGCCAGCTCACCCTCGACAGGGGGCACCTTTGGGAATCAGCCCCAGCATTTT. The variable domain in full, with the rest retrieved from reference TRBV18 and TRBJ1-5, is NAGVMQNPRHLVRRRGQEARLRCSPMKGHSHVYWYRQLPEEGLKFMVYLQKENIIDESGMPKERFSAEFPKEGPSILRIQQVVRGDSAAYFCASSPSTGGTFGNQPQHFGDGTRLSIL.

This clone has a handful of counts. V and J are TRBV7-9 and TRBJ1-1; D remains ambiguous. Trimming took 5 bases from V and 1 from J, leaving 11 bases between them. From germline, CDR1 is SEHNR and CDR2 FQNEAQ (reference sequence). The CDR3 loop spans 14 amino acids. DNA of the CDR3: TGTGCCAGCAGCCCACAACAAGAGAACACTGAAGCTTTCTTT. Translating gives CASSPQQENTEAFF.

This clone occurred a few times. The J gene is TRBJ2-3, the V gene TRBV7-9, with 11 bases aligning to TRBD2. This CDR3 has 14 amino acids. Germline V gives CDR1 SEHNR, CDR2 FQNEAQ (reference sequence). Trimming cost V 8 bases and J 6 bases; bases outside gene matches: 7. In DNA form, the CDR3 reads TGTGCCAGCTCCACTAGCGGGAGTGACGATACGCAGTATTTT. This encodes CASSTSGSDDTQYF. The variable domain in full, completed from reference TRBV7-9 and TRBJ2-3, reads DTGVSQNPRHKITKRGQNVTFRCDPISEHNRLYWYRQTLGQGPEFLTYFQNEAQLEKSRLLSDRFSAERPKGSFSTLEIQRTEQGDSAMYLCASSTSGSDDTQYFGPGTRLTVL.

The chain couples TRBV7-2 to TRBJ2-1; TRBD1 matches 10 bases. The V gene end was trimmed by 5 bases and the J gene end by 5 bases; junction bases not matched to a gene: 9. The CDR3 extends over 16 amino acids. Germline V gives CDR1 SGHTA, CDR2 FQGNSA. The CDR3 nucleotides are TGTGCCAGCAGCGGTCCAGGGACAGGGGACAACAATGAGCAGTTCTTC. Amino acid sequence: CASSGPGTGDNNEQFF.

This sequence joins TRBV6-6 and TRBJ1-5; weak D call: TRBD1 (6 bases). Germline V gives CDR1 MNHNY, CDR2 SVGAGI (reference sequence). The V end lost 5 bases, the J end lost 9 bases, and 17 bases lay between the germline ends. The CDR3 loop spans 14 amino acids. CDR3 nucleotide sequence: TGTGCCAGCAGTCCCAAGGGACAAGGGACGCCCCAGCATTTT. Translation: CASSPKGQGTPQHF.

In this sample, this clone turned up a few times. CDR3 in amino acids: CASSYNRGQGAYEQYF. The CDR3 DNA follows: TGTGCCAGCAGTTACAACAGGGGACAGGGGGCCTACGAGCAGTACTTC. The V and J genes are TRBV6-6 and TRBJ2-7, with 11 bases identical to TRBD1. Germline V gene lookup returns CDR1 MNHNY and CDR2 SVGAGI (reference sequence). Trimming cost V 2 bases and J 2 bases; bases outside gene matches: 5. The CDR3 covers 16 residues.

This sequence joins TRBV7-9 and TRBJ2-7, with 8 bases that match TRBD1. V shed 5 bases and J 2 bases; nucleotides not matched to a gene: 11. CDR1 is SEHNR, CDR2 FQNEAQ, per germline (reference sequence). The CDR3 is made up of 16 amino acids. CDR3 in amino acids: CASSPVWQGATYEQYF. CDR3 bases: TGTGCCAGCAGCCCCGTCTGGCAGGGGGCCACCTACGAGCAGTACTTC.

CDR3 coding DNA: TGTGCCAGCAGTCGTCCCGGGACTAGCGGTACCTACGAGCAGTACTTC. Residues: CASSRPGTSGTYEQYF. The chain joins TRBV28 to TRBJ2-7; the match to TRBD2 covers 11 bases. CDR1 is MDHEN, CDR2 SYDVKM, per germline. The CDR3 length is 16 residues. J lost 2 bases, V lost 5 bases, and 8 bases had no gene match.

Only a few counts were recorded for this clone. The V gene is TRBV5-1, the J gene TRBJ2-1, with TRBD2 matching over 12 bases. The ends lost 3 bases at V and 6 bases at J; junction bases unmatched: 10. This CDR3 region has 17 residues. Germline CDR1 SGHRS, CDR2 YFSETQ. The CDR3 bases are TGCGCCAGCAGCTACATCGGAGGACTAGCGGGGTTCAATGAGCAGTTCTTC. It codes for CASSYIGGLAGFNEQFF. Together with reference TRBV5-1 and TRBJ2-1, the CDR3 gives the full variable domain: KAGVTQTPRYLIKTRGQQVTLSCSPISGHRSVSWYQQTPGQGLQFLFEYFSETQRNKGNFPGRFSGRQFSNSRSEMNVSTLELGDSALYLCASSYIGGLAGFNEQFFGPGTRLTVL.

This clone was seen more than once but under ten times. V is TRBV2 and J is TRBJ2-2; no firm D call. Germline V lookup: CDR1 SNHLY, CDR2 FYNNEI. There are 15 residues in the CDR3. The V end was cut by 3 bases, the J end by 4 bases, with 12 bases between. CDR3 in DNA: TGTGCCAGCAGTGAGTTCCAGGTCCCCACCGGGGAGCTGTTTTTT. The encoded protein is CASSEFQVPTGELFF. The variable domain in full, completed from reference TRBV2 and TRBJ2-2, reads EPEVTQTPSHQVTQMGQEVILRCVPISNHLYFYWYRQILGQKVEFLVSFYNNEISEKSEIFDDQFSVERPDGSNFTLKIRSTKLEDSAMYFCASSEFQVPTGELFFGEGSRLTVL.

The CDR3 here is CASRTGKQNIQYF. DNA for the CDR3: TGTGCCAGTAGGACAGGGAAACAAAACATTCAGTACTTC. The rearrangement links TRBV19 to TRBJ2-4; 7 nucleotides line up with TRBD1. The CDR3 has 13 amino acids. CDR1 and CDR2 (germline): LNHDA, SQIVND (reference sequence). J lost 5 bases, V lost 6 bases, and 4 bases had no gene match.

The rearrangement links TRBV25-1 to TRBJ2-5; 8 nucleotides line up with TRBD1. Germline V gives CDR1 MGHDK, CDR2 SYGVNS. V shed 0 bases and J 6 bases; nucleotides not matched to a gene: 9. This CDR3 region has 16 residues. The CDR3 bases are TGTGCCAGCAGTGAATACAGGGCAGGGGGCATAAAGACCCAGTACTTC. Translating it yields CASSEYRAGGIKTQYF.

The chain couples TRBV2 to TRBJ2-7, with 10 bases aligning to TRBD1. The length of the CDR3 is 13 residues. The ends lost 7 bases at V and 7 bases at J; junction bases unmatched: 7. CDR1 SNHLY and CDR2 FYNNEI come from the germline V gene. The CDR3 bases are TGTGCCAGCATCATAGACAGGGGGCGAGAGCAGTACTTC. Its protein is CASIIDRGREQYF.

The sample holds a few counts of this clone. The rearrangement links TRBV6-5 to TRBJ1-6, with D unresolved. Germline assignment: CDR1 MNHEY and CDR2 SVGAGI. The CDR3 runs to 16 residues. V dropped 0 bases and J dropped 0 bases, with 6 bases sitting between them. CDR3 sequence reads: CASSYSWSSYNSPLHF. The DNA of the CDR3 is TGTGCCAGCAGTTACTCATGGAGCTCCTATAATTCACCCCTCCACTTT.

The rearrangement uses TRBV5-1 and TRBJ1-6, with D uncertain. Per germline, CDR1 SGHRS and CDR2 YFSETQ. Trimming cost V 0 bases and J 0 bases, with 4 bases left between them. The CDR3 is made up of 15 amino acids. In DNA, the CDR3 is TGCGCCAGCAGCTTGGGGAGCTCCTATAATTCACCCCTCCACTTT. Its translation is CASSLGSSYNSPLHF.

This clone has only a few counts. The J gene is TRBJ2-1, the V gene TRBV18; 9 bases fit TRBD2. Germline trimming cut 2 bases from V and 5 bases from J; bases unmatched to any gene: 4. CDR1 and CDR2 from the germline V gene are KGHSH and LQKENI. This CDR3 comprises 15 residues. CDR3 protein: CASSPRGLANNEQFF. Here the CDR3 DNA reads TGTGCCAGCTCACCAAGGGGACTAGCCAACAATGAGCAGTTCTTC. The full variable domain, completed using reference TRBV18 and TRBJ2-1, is NAGVMQNPRHLVRRRGQEARLRCSPMKGHSHVYWYRQLPEEGLKFMVYLQKENIIDESGMPKERFSAEFPKEGPSILRIQQVVRGDSAAYFCASSPRGLANNEQFFGPGTRLTVL.